Listed below are T cell receptor beta chains from one sample, sequenced in a study of cytomegalovirus exposure and HLA in healthy donors. Some clones are missing from TCRdb's copy, which holds only in-frame ones; the method was immunoSEQ multiplex PCR. The table records 90,000 to 140,000 clones, approximately 14% of them present only once. Material: PBMCs. These receptors originate from a female donor in good health and CMV-seronegative. Both conserved end residues are part of each CDR3.

>TRBV2|TRBJ1-5
CASSEAGGGVSPQHF
>TRBV6-6|TRBJ2-6
CASGGAGANVLTF
>TRBV25-1|TRBJ2-5
CASSGGETQYF
>TRBV2|TRBJ1-2
CASSALLSGDGYTF
>TRBV4-2|TRBJ2-7
CASSQVSPQGDEQYF
>TRBV28|TRBJ2-3
CASTLAGGGLSDTQYF
>TRBV7-2|TRBJ2-3
CASSKAGLAGGQDTQYF
>TRBV5-4|TRBJ2-3
CASSHLTGTDTQYF
>TRBV5-4|TRBJ2-2
CASSWDRVETGELFF
>TRBV5-1|TRBJ1-1
CASSSRQGPGTEAFF
>TRBV19|TRBJ1-2
CASIGVTANYGYTF
>TRBV7-7|TRBJ2-5
CASSLAPAGETQYF
>TRBV30|TRBJ1-2
CAWSYTGVGYTF
>TRBV9|TRBJ2-7
CASSVGGATTAYEQYF
>TRBV6-5|TRBJ1-1
CASIDLGGAFF
>TRBV5-6|TRBJ2-3
CASSLAGARDTQYF
>TRBV5-4|TRBJ2-7
CASSTSSGGASEQYF
>TRBV4-2|TRBJ1-5
CASSQDPFTGDYGQPQHF
>TRBV2|TRBJ2-1
CAIPAGQRSSYNEQFF
>TRBV7-8|TRBJ1-5
CASSPGGEGQPQHF
>TRBV13|TRBJ1-4
CASSSYQGSEKLFF
>TRBV19|TRBJ1-5
CASSLSGPQHF
>TRBV27|TRBJ2-7
CASSSPRLAGGREQYF
>TRBV4-1|TRBJ2-7
CASSQQSQGAHYEQYF
>TRBV11-2|TRBJ1-3
CASSLDSGSGNTIYF
>TRBV4-3|TRBJ2-6
CASSQDHHSGANVLTF
>TRBV7-9|TRBJ2-2
CASSPGQVATGELFF
>TRBV7-9|TRBJ2-6
CASKQDLSGANVLTF
>TRBV19|TRBJ2-7
CASSIRQGGYEQYF
>TRBV16|TRBJ1-5
CASRTGRINQPQHF
>TRBV5-6|TRBJ1-2
CASSLFRNYGYTF
>TRBV29-1|TRBJ2-3
CSVARQGTDTQYF
>TRBV27|TRBJ2-7
CASRTGTSGIYEQYF
>TRBV4-1|TRBJ1-1
CASSQAWGPRDTEAFF
>TRBV4-3|TRBJ2-1
CASSQEAGGPYNEQFF
>TRBV5-1|TRBJ2-3
CASSPSGGSDTQYF
>TRBV27|TRBJ2-7
CASKSGLAGGVSYEQYF
>TRBV6-6|TRBJ1-5
CASSYGQGGNQPQHF
>TRBV9|TRBJ1-4
CASSVGAAGRSTEKLFF
>TRBV6-1|TRBJ1-4
CASRKDRINEKLFF
>TRBV9|TRBJ2-1
CASSVGQGSHNEQFF
>TRBV27|TRBJ1-1
CASSYTGYGNAFF
>TRBV7-9|TRBJ1-3
CASSLDGGGNTIYF
>TRBV4-3|TRBJ2-3
CASSQDHTGTDTQYF
>TRBV9|TRBJ2-7
CASTEGDGVSSYEQYF
>TRBV5-5|TRBJ2-7
CASSSASPYEQYF
>TRBV11-2|TRBJ2-3
CASSPSVAQYF
>TRBV10-3|TRBJ1-5
CAISGTGQSGSHQPQHF
>TRBV29-1|TRBJ1-1
CSVDPTGFEAFF
>TRBV28|TRBJ2-7
CASSQTGGGYEQYF
>TRBV7-2|TRBJ2-1
CASSSSSGYNEQFF
>TRBV5-6|TRBJ2-3
CASSLALAGFTDTQYF
>TRBV5-1|TRBJ1-5
CASRDNEYQPQHF
>TRBV27|TRBJ1-6
CASSSYNSPLHF
>TRBV6-6|TRBJ2-7
CASEGAQSYEQYF
>TRBV5-4|TRBJ2-7
CASSLGVGGGEEHEQYF
>TRBV7-3|TRBJ2-1
CASSSRQDKNEQFF
>TRBV27|TRBJ2-7
CASSLSPSGGHEQYF
>TRBV14|TRBJ1-1
CASSHSRDPTEAFF